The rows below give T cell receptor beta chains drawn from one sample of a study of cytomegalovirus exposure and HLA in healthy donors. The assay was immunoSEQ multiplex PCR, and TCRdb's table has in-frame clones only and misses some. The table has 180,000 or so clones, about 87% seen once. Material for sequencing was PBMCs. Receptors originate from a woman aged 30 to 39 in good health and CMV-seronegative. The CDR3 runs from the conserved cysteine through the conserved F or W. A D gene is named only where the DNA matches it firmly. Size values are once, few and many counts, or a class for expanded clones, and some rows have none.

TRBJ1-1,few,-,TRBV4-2,CASSQAMRETAFF,TGTGCCAGCAGCCAAGCGATGCGCGAAACGGCTTTCTTT
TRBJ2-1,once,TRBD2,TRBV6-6,CASSPKSGASYNEQFF,TGTGCCAGCAGTCCGAAAAGCGGGGCTTCCTACAATGAGCAGTTCTTC
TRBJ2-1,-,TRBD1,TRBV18,CASSQGQILNEQFF,TGTGCCAGCTCACAGGGACAGATCTTAAATGAGCAGTTCTTC
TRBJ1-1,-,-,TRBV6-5,CASSYQQNTEAFF,TGTGCCAGCAGTTACCAACAGAACACTGAAGCTTTCTTT
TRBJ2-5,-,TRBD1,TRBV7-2,CASGRTGGSQETQYF,TGTGCCAGCGGTCGGACAGGGGGCTCACAAGAGACCCAGTACTTC
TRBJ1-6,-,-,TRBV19,CASSPTLRNSPLHF,TGTGCCAGTAGTCCCACATTGCGGAATTCACCCCTCCACTTT
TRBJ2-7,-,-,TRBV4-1,CASSQALGGSYEQYF,TGCGCCAGCAGCCAAGCCCTAGGGGGAAGCTACGAGCAGTACTTC
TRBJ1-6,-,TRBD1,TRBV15,CATSRDPAGQGPPLTLHF,TGTGCCACCAGCAGAGATCCCGCTGGACAGGGCCCCCCGTTGACCCTCCACTTT
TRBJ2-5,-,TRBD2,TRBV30,CAWSLAGDGSETQYF,TGTGCCTGGAGTCTCGCGGGGGACGGTAGTGAGACCCAGTACTTC
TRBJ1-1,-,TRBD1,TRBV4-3,CASSQETGVYTEAFF,TGCGCCAGCAGCCAAGAAACAGGGGTTTACACTGAAGCTTTCTTT
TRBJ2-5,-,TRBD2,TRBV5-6,CASSPGGGLQETQYF,TGTGCCAGCAGCCCCGGGGGGGGCCTCCAAGAGACCCAGTACTTC
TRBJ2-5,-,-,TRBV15,CATSRGDGGETQYF,TGTGCCACCAGCAGGGGCGACGGAGGAGAGACCCAGTACTTC
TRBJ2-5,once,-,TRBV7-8,CASSLRTFQETQYF,TGTGCCAGCAGCTTACGGACATTTCAAGAGACCCAGTACTTC
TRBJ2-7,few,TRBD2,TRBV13,CASRGLAYPYEQYF,TGTGCCAGCAGGGGACTAGCCTACCCCTACGAGCAGTACTTC
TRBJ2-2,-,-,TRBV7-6,CASSLGATGELFF,TGTGCCAGCAGCTTAGGGGCGACCGGGGAGCTGTTTTTT
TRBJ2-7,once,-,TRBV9,CASSKNRDFHEQYF,TGTGCCAGCAGCAAAAACCGGGACTTTCACGAGCAGTACTTC
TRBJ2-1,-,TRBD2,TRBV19,CASKRDSGGNNEQFF,TGTGCCAGTAAAAGGGATAGCGGGGGTAACAATGAGCAGTTCTTC
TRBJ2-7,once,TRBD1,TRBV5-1,CASSSGQGAPYEQYF,TGCGCCAGCAGCTCCGGCCAGGGGGCTCCCTACGAGCAGTACTTC
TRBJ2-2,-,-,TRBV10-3,CATGLPKYTGELFF,TGTGCCACTGGACTTCCTAAGTACACCGGGGAGCTGTTTTTT
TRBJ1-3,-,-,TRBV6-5,CAGIRTGIARNTIYF,TGTGCCGGTATCAGAACGGGAATTGCGAGAAACACCATATATTTT
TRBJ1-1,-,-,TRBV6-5,CASSYSQGNTEAFF,TGTGCCAGCAGTTACTCTCAGGGGAACACTGAAGCTTTCTTT
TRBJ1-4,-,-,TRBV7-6,CASSETRENEKLFF,TGTGCCAGCAGCGAGACGAGGGAAAATGAAAAACTGTTTTTT
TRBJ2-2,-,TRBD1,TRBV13,CASRDQGETNTGELFF,TGTGCCAGCAGAGACCAGGGGGAAACGAACACCGGGGAGCTGTTTTTT
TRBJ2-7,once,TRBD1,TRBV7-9,CASSLSSLTGTGHYEQYF,TGTGCCAGCAGCCTATCATCATTGACCGGGACAGGCCACTACGAGCAGTACTTC
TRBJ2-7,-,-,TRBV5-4,CASSSGMGAPHEQYF,TGTGCCAGCAGCTCGGGGATGGGCGCCCCCCACGAGCAGTACTTC
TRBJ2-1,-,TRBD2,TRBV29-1,CSALAGYFEQFF,TGCAGCGCACTAGCGGGGTATTTTGAGCAGTTCTTC
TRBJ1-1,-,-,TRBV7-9,CASSPLAREEAFF,TGTGCCAGCAGCCCGCTGGCCAGGGAGGAGGCTTTCTTT
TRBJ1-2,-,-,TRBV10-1,CASSEALYGGYTF,TGCGCCAGCAGTGAGGCCCTATACGGTGGCTACACCTTC
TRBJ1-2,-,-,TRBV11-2,CASSLDSSRYGYTF,TGTGCCAGCAGCTTGGACAGTTCCCGCTATGGCTACACCTTC
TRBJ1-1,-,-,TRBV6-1,CASQAPAPNTEAFF,TGTGCCAGCCAGGCCCCCGCCCCTAACACTGAAGCTTTCTTT
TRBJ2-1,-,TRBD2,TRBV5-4,CASSLVAGENNEQFF,TGTGCCAGCAGCTTGGTAGCGGGGGAGAACAATGAGCAGTTCTTC
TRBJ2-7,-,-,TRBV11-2,CASSLVPLSHEQYF,TGTGCCAGCAGCTTAGTCCCCCTCTCCCACGAGCAGTACTTC
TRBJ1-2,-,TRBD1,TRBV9,CASSSTGVYGYTF,TGTGCCAGCAGCTCTACAGGGGTGTATGGCTACACCTTC
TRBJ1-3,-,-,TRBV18,CASSPSTGGNTIYF,TGTGCCAGCTCACCATCGACAGGTGGAAACACCATATATTTT
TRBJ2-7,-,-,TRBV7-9,CASSSTAVLYEQYF,TGTGCCAGCAGCTCTACAGCGGTTTTGTACGAGCAGTACTTC
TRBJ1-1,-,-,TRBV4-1,CASSFQLSGVSAEAFF,TGCGCCAGCAGCTTCCAACTTTCGGGGGTGAGCGCTGAAGCTTTCTTT
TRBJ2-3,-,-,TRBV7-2,CASSPAGATQYF,TGTGCCAGCAGCCCCGCGGGGGCCACGCAGTATTTT
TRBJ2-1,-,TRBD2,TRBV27,CASKGRGGYNEQFF,TGTGCCAGCAAGGGCCGGGGGGGGTACAATGAGCAGTTCTTC
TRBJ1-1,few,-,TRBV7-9,CATGDGNTEAFF,TGTGCCACAGGGGATGGGAACACTGAAGCTTTCTTT
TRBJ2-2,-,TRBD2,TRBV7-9,CASSISGVVTGELFF,TGTGCCAGCAGCATCAGCGGGGTCGTCACCGGGGAGCTGTTTTTT
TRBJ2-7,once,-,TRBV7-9,CASSLRTYEQYF,TGTGCCAGCAGCTTACGTACCTACGAGCAGTACTTC
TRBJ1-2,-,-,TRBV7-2,CASSLKIAANYGYTF,TGTGCCAGCAGCTTAAAGATCGCGGCTAACTATGGCTACACCTTC
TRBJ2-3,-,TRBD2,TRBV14,CASSQDLIGTSTNTQYF,TGTGCCAGCAGCCAAGATCTCATTGGGACTAGCACGAATACGCAGTATTTT
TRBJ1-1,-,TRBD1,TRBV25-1,CASRPPGQGPNTEAFF,TGTGCCAGCAGGCCGCCCGGACAGGGCCCGAACACTGAAGCTTTCTTT
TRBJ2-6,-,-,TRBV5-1,CASGGASGANVLTF,TGCGCCAGCGGGGGGGCGTCTGGGGCCAACGTCCTGACTTTC
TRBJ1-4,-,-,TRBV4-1,CASSHLTGQNEKLFF,TGCGCCAGCAGCCACCTGACAGGACAGAATGAAAAACTGTTTTTT
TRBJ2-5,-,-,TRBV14,CASSQLAQETQYF,TGTGCCAGCAGTCAACTAGCCCAAGAGACCCAGTACTTC
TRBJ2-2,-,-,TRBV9,CASSTRQYTGELFF,TGTGCCAGCAGCACCAGACAATACACCGGGGAGCTGTTTTTT
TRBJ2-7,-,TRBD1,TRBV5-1,CASSLGGGGEQYF,TGCGCCAGCAGCTTGGGAGGGGGCGGCGAGCAGTACTTC
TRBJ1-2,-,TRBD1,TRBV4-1,CASSQSLRQGAVGNGYTF,TGCGCCAGCAGCCAGAGCCTCCGACAGGGGGCGGTTGGGAATGGCTACACCTTC
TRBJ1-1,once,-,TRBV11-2,CASSLTALNTEAFF,TGTGCCAGCAGCTTGACAGCTCTGAACACTGAAGCTTTCTTT
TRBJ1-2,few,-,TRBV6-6,CASSPLVNYGYTF,TGTGCCAGCAGCCCGTTAGTTAACTATGGCTACACCTTC
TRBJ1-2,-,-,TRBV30,CASDRTNYGYTF,TGTGCCTCGGACAGAACTAACTATGGCTACACCTTC
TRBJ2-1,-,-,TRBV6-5,CASKRYPNEQFF,TGTGCCAGCAAGCGGTACCCCAATGAGCAGTTCTTC
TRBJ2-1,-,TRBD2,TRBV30,CAWSMTSGYNEQFF,TGTGCCTGGAGTATGACTAGCGGATACAATGAGCAGTTCTTC